The text below deals with one T cell receptor (beta chain). What it recognizes is unknown. The sample is drawn from a study of cytomegalovirus exposure and HLA in healthy donors. The V and J ends lost 5 bases and 5 bases, in that order; junction bases with no gene match: 3. CDR3 length: 15 amino acids. In germline, CDR1 is MRHNA, CDR2 SNTAGT. Study observations and caveats: Sequence variants that were highly shared formed a cluster that was likely a sequencing artifact.

The PCR used 60 Vbeta and 13 Jbeta primers. Libraries were prepared by immunoSEQ multiplex PCR; TCRdb keeps only in-frame clonotypes and omits some of them. The sample lists about 140,000 clones, over 80% seen once, with approximately 3% in the top ten. Specimen: PBMCs. The sequence was obtained from a male donor in good health and CMV-seronegative. The chain is built from TRBV6-4 and TRBJ2-1; 13 bases line up with TRBD2. CDR3 coding DNA: TGTGCCAGCAGTTCGGGGACTAGCGGGGACAATGAGCAGTTCTTC. Translation gives CASSSGTSGDNEQFF.